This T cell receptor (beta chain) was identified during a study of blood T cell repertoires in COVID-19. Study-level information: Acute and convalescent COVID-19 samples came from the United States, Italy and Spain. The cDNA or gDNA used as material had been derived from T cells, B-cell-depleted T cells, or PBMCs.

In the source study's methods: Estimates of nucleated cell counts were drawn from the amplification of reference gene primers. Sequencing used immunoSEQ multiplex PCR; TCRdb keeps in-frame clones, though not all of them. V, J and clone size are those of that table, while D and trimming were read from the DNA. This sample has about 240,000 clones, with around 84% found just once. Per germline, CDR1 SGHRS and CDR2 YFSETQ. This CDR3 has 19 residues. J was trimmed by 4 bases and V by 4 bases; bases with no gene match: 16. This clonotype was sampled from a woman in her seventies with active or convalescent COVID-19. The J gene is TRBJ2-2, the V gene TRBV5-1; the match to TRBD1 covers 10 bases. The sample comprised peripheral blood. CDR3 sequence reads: CASSPRGSPGQGITGELFF. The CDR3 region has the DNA TGCGCCAGCAGCCCAAGAGGGAGTCCGGGACAGGGGATCACCGGGGAGCTGTTTTTT.